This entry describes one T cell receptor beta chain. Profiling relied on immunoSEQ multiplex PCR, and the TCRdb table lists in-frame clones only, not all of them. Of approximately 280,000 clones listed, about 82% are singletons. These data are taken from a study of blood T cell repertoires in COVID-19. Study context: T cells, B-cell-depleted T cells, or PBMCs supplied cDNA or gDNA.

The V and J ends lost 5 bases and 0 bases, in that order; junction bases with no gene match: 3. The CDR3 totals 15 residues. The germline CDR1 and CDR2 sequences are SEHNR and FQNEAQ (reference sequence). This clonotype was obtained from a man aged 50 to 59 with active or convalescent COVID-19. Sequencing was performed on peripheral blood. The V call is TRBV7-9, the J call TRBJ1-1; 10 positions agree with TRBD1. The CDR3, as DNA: TGTGCCAGCAGCACGGGGACAGGGGTGAACACTGAAGCTTTCTTT. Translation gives CASSTGTGVNTEAFF. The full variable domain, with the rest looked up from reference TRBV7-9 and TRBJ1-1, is DTGVSQNPRHKITKRGQNVTFRCDPISEHNRLYWYRQTLGQGPEFLTYFQNEAQLEKSRLLSDRFSAERPKGSFSTLEIQRTEQGDSAMYLCASSTGTGVNTEAFFGQGTRLTVV.